Below, 22 T cell receptor beta chains from the same sample are listed, as sequenced in a study of T cell responses to AZD1222 COVID-19 vaccine. TCRdb keeps only in-frame clones here, not all; method: immunoSEQ multiplex PCR. The repertoire has some 130,000 clones, roughly 90% of them found once; the top ten carry about 3%. The sequencing here drew on peripheral blood, taken on day 0 of AZD1222 vaccination. These receptors were taken from an adult in good health.

This sequence joins TRBV9 and TRBJ2-3, with 9 bases aligning to TRBD2. Germline trimming cut 4 bases from V and 0 bases from J; bases unmatched to any gene: 15. Germline V CDR1 and CDR2: SGDLS, YYNGEE. This CDR3 is built from 19 residues. This CDR3 is CASSPRTSASVSSTDTQYF. The CDR3 coding sequence is TGTGCCAGCAGCCCCCGGACTAGCGCCTCAGTTTCTAGCACAGATACGCAGTATTTT.

The chain links TRBV7-2 to TRBJ2-2, with D tentatively TRBD2 (5 bases). From germline, CDR1 is SGHTA and CDR2 FQGNSA. V was pared by 4 bases and J by 0 bases, with 12 bases between. The CDR3 is made up of 16 amino acids. Here the CDR3 DNA reads TGTGCCAGCAGCTACCTAGCTAGGACGAACACCGGGGAGCTGTTTTTT. Encoded protein: CASSYLARTNTGELFF.

The chain employs TRBV6-5 and TRBJ1-3; 7 bases fit TRBD1. The CDR3 is 15 amino acids. The germline V gene encodes CDR1 MNHEY and CDR2 SVGAGI. V lost 2 bases to trimming and J lost 0 bases; unmatched junction nucleotides: 1. CDR3 nucleotide sequence: TGTGCCAGCAGTTACCGGGACAGCTCTGGAAACACCATATATTTT. Protein product: CASSYRDSSGNTIYF.

The chain has TRBV5-4 and TRBJ1-1; 7 nucleotides agree with TRBD1. Per germline, CDR1 SGHNT and CDR2 YYREEE (reference sequence). J was trimmed by 5 bases and V by 1 base; bases with no gene match: 5. This CDR3 region has 14 residues. The CDR3: CASSLPGGDTEAFF. The CDR3, as DNA: TGTGCCAGCAGCTTGCCAGGGGGTGATACTGAAGCTTTCTTT.

CDR3 DNA: TGTGCCAGCAGCCCATCGGGACAGAACTACGAGCAGTACTTC. It translates to CASSPSGQNYEQYF. The gene calls are TRBV7-6 and TRBJ2-7; 7 nucleotides agree with TRBD1. Germline CDR1 reads SGHVS; CDR2 reads FNYEAQ. Trimming took 5 bases from V and 3 from J; bases not matched to a gene: 7. CDR3 length: 14 amino acids. Looking up the rest from reference TRBV7-6 and TRBJ2-7 gives the full variable domain: GAGVSQSPRYKVTKRGQDVALRCDPISGHVSLYWYRQALGQGPEFLTYFNYEAQQDKSGLPNDRFSAERPEGSISTLTIQRTEQRDSAMYRCASSPSGQNYEQYFGPGTRLTVT.

This clone was detected only once. V usage is TRBV9 and J usage is TRBJ2-7, with D tentatively TRBD2 (5 bases). V was pared by 0 bases and J by 4 bases, with 14 bases between. In germline, CDR1 is SGDLS, CDR2 YYNGEE. This CDR3 comprises 15 residues. CDR3 sequence: CASSVAAEGVYEQYF. The DNA of the CDR3 is TGTGCCAGCAGCGTAGCCGCCGAGGGAGTATACGAGCAGTACTTC.

The chain uses TRBV5-1 and TRBJ2-5; D possibly corresponds to TRBD1 (5 bases). Germline V gene lookup returns CDR1 SGHRS and CDR2 YFSETQ. V gave up 0 bases and J gave up 5 bases, with 11 bases separating them. The CDR3 has 14 residues. CDR3 sequence reads: CASSLEGKGETQYF. The DNA of the CDR3 is TGCGCCAGCAGCTTGGAAGGGAAGGGGGAGACCCAGTACTTC.

The chain couples TRBV19 to TRBJ2-1; TRBD2 matches at 7 bases. Germline CDR1 reads LNHDA; CDR2 reads SQIVND (reference sequence). V trimming: 10 bases; J trimming: 1 base; junction bases outside the gene matches: 10. This CDR3 has 15 amino acids. The DNA of the CDR3 is TGTGCCACCTCCGACCTAGCGGATTCCTACAATGAGCAGTTCTTC. Translation: CATSDLADSYNEQFF.

The chain couples TRBV10-3 to TRBJ1-3; D remains unclear. Germline V gives CDR1 ENHRY, CDR2 SYGVKD. V dropped 6 bases and J dropped 0 bases, with 6 bases sitting between them. The CDR3 is 13 amino acids. The CDR3 sequence: CAISDYSGNTIYF. The CDR3 DNA sequence: TGTGCCATCAGCGACTACTCTGGAAACACCATATATTTT.

CDR3 DNA sequence: TGTGCCAGCAGTTCCCTAGCGAGAGGGTCCGAGCAGTACTTC. This codes for CASSSLARGSEQYF. The V call is TRBV2, the J call TRBJ2-7; maybe TRBD2 (6 bases). Trimming left V 5 bases short and J 6 bases short, with 17 bases between. The germline V gene has CDR1 SNHLY and CDR2 FYNNEI. The CDR3 is 14 residues long.

This chain connects TRBV19 to TRBJ2-7, with D unclear. Between the trimmed V and J ends, which lost 3 bases and 5 bases, there was a span of 14 bases. This CDR3 region has 14 residues. The germline CDR1 and CDR2 sequences are LNHDA and SQIVND (reference sequence). Written as DNA, the CDR3 is TGTGCCAGTAGTATCGCTGGTACTCCGGACGAGCAGTACTTC. It specifies CASSIAGTPDEQYF.

V usage is TRBV6-4 and J usage is TRBJ1-2; 7 bases line up with TRBD1. The trim removed 6 bases at V and 5 bases at J, leaving 6 bases unmatched. Germline loops: CDR1 MRHNA, CDR2 SNTAGT. The CDR3 loop spans 13 amino acids. The CDR3 loop is CASRGGTAYGYTF. CDR3 DNA: TGTGCCAGCAGGGGCGGGACAGCTTATGGCTACACCTTC.

The gene calls are TRBV7-9 and TRBJ1-5; D unresolved. CDR3 length: 16 amino acids. V lost 0 bases, J lost 3 bases, and 12 bases lay in between. Germline V gives CDR1 SEHNR, CDR2 FQNEAQ (reference sequence). The CDR3 is CASSLAGSQVNQPQHF. The CDR3 coding sequence is TGTGCCAGCAGCTTAGCTGGAAGCCAGGTCAATCAGCCCCAGCATTTT.

This sequence joins TRBV25-1 and TRBJ1-1; D ambiguous. This CDR3 is 13 amino acids long. Trimming stripped 5 bases from V and 3 bases from J, with 10 bases between. Germline values: CDR1 MGHDK, CDR2 SYGVNS. The CDR3 loop reads CASSRRVDTEAFF. As DNA, the CDR3 is TGTGCCAGCAGTAGGCGGGTTGACACTGAAGCTTTCTTT.

The chain links TRBV7-9 to TRBJ2-1; perhaps TRBD2 as D (5 bases). Germline V gene data show CDR1 as SEHNR and CDR2 as FQNEAQ (reference sequence). The V end was cut by 8 bases, the J end by 8 bases, with 22 bases between. This CDR3 has 15 amino acids. Here the CDR3 reads CASSTTRGSGDEQFF. CDR3 sequence (DNA): TGTGCCAGCTCCACAACCCGGGGTTCTGGGGATGAGCAGTTCTTC.

This clone showed up just once. The genes are TRBV4-1 and TRBJ2-7, with 8 bases that match TRBD1. V was pared by 0 bases and J by 6 bases, with 16 bases of the junction left unmatched. This CDR3 contains 18 residues. Germline CDR1 reads MGHRA; CDR2 reads YSYEKL. This chain's CDR3 is CASSQDWEGGTGWVEQYF. DNA for the CDR3: TGCGCCAGCAGCCAAGATTGGGAAGGGGGGACAGGATGGGTCGAGCAGTACTTC.

This chain links TRBV11-3 with TRBJ2-4, with D tentatively TRBD1 or TRBD2 (5 bases each). V was cut by 0 bases and J by 11 bases, with 17 bases left in between. Germline values: CDR1 SGHNT, CDR2 YENEEA. The CDR3 totals 15 residues. The CDR3, as DNA: TGTGCCAGCAGCTTAGAGGGGACGAGAGGACGAGTTCAGTACTTC. This codes for CASSLEGTRGRVQYF.

The chain joins TRBV9 to TRBJ2-1, with D tentatively TRBD2 (5 bases). The length of the CDR3 is 14 residues. V lost 2 bases to trimming and J lost 9 bases, with 15 bases between them. CDR1 and CDR2 from the germline V gene are SGDLS and YYNGEE. CDR3 amino acids: CASSVDLFAGEQFF. In DNA, the CDR3 is TGTGCCAGCAGCGTGGACTTGTTTGCCGGTGAGCAGTTCTTC.

The chain recombines TRBV6-4 with TRBJ1-4, with D perhaps TRBD1 (6 bases). V was shortened by 6 bases and J by 4 bases, with 15 bases between the two germline ends. The CDR3 totals 15 residues. Germline V gene sequence: CDR1 MRHNA, CDR2 SNTAGT. CDR3 coding DNA: TGTGCCAGCAGCCCAGCGACAGGAAATAATGAAAAACTGTTTTTT. Protein product: CASSPATGNNEKLFF.

The gene calls are TRBV18 and TRBJ1-1; tentative D call: TRBD1 (5 bases). Germline V gene lookup returns CDR1 KGHSH and CDR2 LQKENI. Trimming pared 6 bases from V and 1 base from J, leaving 18 bases between. This CDR3 spans 16 amino acids. The DNA for the CDR3 is TGTGCCAGCTCGCCCAGGGAGAGACTCACGAACACTGAAGCTTTCTTT. It encodes CASSPRERLTNTEAFF.

The chain has TRBV4-2 and TRBJ1-5; 7 bases map to TRBD1. CDR1 is LGHNA and CDR2 is YNFKEQ in the germline V gene. CDR3 length: 15 residues. With V trimmed by 4 bases and J by 2 bases, 5 bases remained unmatched. CDR3 sequence reads: CASSLSDRGNQPQHF. The CDR3 nucleotides are TGTGCCAGCAGCCTATCTGACAGGGGCAATCAGCCCCAGCATTTT.

The chain links TRBV30 to TRBJ1-4; maybe TRBD1 (6 bases). The germline V gene has CDR1 GTSNPN and CDR2 SVGIG (reference sequence). The V end was cut by 8 bases, the J end by 5 bases, with 15 bases between. The CDR3 runs to 13 residues. The CDR3 DNA reads TGTGCCCACAGGACAGCTTTAAATGAAAAACTGTTTTTT. The encoded protein is CAHRTALNEKLFF.